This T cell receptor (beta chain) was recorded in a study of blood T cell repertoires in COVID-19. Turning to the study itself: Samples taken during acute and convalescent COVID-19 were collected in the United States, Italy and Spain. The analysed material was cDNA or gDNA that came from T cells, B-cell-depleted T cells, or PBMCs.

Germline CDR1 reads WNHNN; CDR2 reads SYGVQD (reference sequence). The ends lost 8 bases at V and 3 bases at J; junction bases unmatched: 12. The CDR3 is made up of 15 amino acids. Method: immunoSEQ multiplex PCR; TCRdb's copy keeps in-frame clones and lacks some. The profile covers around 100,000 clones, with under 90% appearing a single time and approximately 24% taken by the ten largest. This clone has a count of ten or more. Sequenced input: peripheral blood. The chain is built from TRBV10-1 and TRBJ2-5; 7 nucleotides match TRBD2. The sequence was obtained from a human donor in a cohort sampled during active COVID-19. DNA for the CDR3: TGCGCCAGCCTACCGGGGGGACCGGGGGAAGAGACCCAGTACTTC. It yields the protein CASLPGGPGEETQYF.